This record concerns one TCR beta chain sequence. The antigen it binds to is not known. No qualities accompany the bases; no much larger clone lies one base away. Trimming leaves V shorter by 1 base and J shorter by 0 bases, with the junction holding 2 bases beyond the gene matches. Inclusive of the bounding cysteine and phenylalanine, the CDR3 is 16 residues long. The CDR3 DNA has 48 bases and is translated from base 1. These data belong to a study of response to subunit inactivated influenza vaccine (dated by TCRdb to between 2018 and 2020). About the full investigation: To follow how T cells responded to a trivalent subunit inactivated influenza vaccine, the researchers relied on deep quantitative profiling of the T cell receptor repertoire.

What the research found in general, with its limitations: According to the authors, only a limited number of new T cells may be recruited by each seasonal influenza vaccination.

Library creation used RT-PCR. Data came from an Illumina HiSeq 2500. TCRdb trimmed public reads at Q25 via fastp, called clones via MiXCR and kept in-frame beta chains. CDR3 protein duplicates are merged, each entry listing the most common genes and DNA. This sample gives about 800,000 distinct CDR3 sequences in total; around 21% of them show up just once. Of the sample, roughly 10% falls within the top ten clones. The starting material was PBMCs from blood, obtained about 5 days after vaccination. In this chain, TRBV12-3 or TRBV12-4 is recombined with TRBJ2-2; TRBD1 fits 7 bases in the junction. This clonotype was obtained from a man aged 50-60 years who received an inactivated influenza vaccine. Donor details come from another sample of the same person, matched by shared clones. The encoded CDR3 is CASSLGGQTNTGELFF. Here is the DNA: TGTGCCAGCAGTTTAGGGGGACAGACGAACACCGGGGAGCTGTTTTTT.